Included here is one TCR beta chain sequence, with context. Its matching antigen is unknown. The entry originates in a study of vaccination and CD4 T cells after COVID-19. Treatment in this sample: approximately nine-day PBMC culture with coronavirus spike peptide pools or control peptides (ViraFEST assay). The Oncomine TCR Beta short-read assay was what sequenced the DNA obtained from cultured CD4+ T cells. A single record per CDR3 protein comes from TCRdb applying MiXCR to the PCR reads. The data show more than 7,500 distinct CDR3 sequences, about 60% seen once. V dropped 6 bases and J dropped 1; count of bases not matched to a gene: 6. This CDR3 spans 15 amino acids. Germline CDR1 reads SGHTS; CDR2 reads YDEGEE.

Sequenced sample: CD4+ T cells from blood, cultured in vitro. This chain links TRBV5-8 with TRBJ1-5, with 8 bases fitting TRBD1. The sequence was collected from a human donor who had recovered from COVID-19. The CDR3 DNA reads as TGTGCCAGCAACAGGGGGGCTTGGAGCAATCAGCCCCAGCATTTT. This gives the protein CASNRGAWSNQPQHF.